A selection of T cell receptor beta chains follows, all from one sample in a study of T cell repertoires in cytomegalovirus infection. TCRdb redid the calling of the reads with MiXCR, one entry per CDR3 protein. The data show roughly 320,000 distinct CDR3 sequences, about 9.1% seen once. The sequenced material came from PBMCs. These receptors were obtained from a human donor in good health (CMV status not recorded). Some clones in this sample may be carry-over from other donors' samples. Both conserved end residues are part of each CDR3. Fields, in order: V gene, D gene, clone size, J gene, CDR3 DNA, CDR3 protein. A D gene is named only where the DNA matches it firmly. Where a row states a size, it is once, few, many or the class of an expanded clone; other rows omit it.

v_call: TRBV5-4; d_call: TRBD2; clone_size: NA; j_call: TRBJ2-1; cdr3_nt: TGTGCCAGTTTGACTAGCGGGGGGCAATCCTACAATGAGCAGTTCTTC; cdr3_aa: CASLTSGGQSYNEQFF
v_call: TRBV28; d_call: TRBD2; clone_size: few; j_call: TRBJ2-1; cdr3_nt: TGTGCCAGCAGTACCGGAGGGACTAGCGGCAATGAGCAGTTCTTC; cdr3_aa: CASSTGGTSGNEQFF
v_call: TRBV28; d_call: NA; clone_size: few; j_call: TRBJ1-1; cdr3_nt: TGTGCCAGCCTCGCTCGCACTGAAGCTTTCTTT; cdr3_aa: CASLARTEAFF
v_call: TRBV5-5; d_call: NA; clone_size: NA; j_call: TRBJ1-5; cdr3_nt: TGTGCCAGCAGCTTGGCCGGGGGTAATAGCAATCAGCCCCAGCATTTT; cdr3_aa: CASSLAGGNSNQPQHF
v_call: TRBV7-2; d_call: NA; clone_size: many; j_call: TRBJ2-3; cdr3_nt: TGTGCCAGCAGCTTCTATGCAGGACGGACAGATACGCAGTATTTT; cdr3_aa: CASSFYAGRTDTQYF
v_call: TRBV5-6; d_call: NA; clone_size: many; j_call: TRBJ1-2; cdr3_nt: TGTGCCAGCAGCTTGGGTATAGCTGGCTACACCTTC; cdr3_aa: CASSLGIAGYTF
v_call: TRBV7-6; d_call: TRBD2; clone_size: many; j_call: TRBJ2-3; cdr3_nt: TGTGCCAGCAGCTCCTCCCCTAGCGGGGGGGGCACAGATACGCAGTATTTT; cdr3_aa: CASSSSPSGGGTDTQYF
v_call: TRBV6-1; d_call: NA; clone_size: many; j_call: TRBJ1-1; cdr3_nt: TGTGCCAGCACATCATACTTCACTGAAGCTTTCTTT; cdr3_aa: CASTSYFTEAFF
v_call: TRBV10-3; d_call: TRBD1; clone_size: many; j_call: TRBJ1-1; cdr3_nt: TGTGCCATCAGAGGGACAGGGGGCTTCTTGAATGTTGAAGCTTTCTTT; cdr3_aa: CAIRGTGGFLNVEAFF
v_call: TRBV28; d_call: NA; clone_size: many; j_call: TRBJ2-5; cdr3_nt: TGTGCCAGCAGTTTACCCCTCCAAGGGCAGGAGACCCAGTACTTC; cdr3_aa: CASSLPLQGQETQYF
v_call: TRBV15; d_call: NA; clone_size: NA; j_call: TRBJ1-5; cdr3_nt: TGTGCCACCAGCAGAGGACTTAATCAGCCCCAGCATTTT; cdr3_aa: CATSRGLNQPQHF
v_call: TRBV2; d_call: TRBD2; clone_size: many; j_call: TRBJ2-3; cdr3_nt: TGTGCCAGCGTGGGGGCTAGCGGGGGGACAAGCACAGATACGCAGTATTTT; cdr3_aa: CASVGASGGTSTDTQYF
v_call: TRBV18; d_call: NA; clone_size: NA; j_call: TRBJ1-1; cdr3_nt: TGTGCCAGCTCACCTACAGGCATTGAAGCTTTCTTT; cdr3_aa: CASSPTGIEAFF
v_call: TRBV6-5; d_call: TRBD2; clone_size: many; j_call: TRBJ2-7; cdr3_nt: TGTGCCAGCAGTCCTGCTGCGGGGGAGTTCTACGAGCAGTACTTC; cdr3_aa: CASSPAAGEFYEQYF
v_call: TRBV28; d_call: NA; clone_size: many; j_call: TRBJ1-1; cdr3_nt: TGTGCCAGCAGAACCACGAGCAACACTGAAGCTTTCTTT; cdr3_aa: CASRTTSNTEAFF
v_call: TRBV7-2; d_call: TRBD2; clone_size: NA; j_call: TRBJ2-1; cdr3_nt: TGTGCCAGCAGCCCCGGGGGGGGGGTAAGGAATGAGCAGTTCTTC; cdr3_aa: CASSPGGGVRNEQFF
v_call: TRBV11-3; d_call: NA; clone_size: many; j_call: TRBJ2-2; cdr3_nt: TGTGCCAGCAGCTTAGATGGGGACTTCGGGGAGCTGTTTTTT; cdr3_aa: CASSLDGDFGELFF
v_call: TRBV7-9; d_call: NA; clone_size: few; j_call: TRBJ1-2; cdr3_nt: TGTGCCAGCAGCCCAGGTGGAACGAGTGGCTTCCCCACCTTC; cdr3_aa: CASSPGGTSGFPTF
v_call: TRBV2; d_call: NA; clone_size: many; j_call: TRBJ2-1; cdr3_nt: TGTGCCAGCACGGACGGATCCCACGCCAATGAGCAGTTCTTC; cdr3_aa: CASTDGSHANEQFF
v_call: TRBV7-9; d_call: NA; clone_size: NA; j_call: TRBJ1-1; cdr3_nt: TGTGCCAGCAATCTTGCTGGTGCGGTGAACACTGAAGCTTTCTTT; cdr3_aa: CASNLAGAVNTEAFF
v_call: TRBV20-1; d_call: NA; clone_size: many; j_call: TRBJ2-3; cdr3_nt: TGCAGTGCTAGAGCTGCCCAGCGGGCCTGGAATACGCAGTATTTT; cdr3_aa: CSARAAQRAWNTQYF
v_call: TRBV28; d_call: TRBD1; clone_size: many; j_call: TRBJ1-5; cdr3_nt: TGTGCCAGCAGTTTAATGGGACAGGCTGTATTTCAGCCCCAGCATTTT; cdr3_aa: CASSLMGQAVFQPQHF
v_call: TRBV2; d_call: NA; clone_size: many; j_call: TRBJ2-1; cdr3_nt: TGTGCCAGCAGGAGCGACGGTTGGGGCTCCTACAATGAGCAGTTCTTC; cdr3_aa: CASRSDGWGSYNEQFF
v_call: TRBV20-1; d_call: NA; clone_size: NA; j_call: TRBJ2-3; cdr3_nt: TGCAGTGCTTCCGGGTACCCTAGCCAACGCACAGATACGCAGTATTTT; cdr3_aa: CSASGYPSQRTDTQYF
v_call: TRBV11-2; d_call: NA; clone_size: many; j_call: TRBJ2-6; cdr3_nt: TGTGCCAGCAGTTTCGGGGAGAGGGCCAACGTCCTGACTTTC; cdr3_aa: CASSFGERANVLTF
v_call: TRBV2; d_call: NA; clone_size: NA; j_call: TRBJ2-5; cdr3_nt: TGTGCCAGCAGTGTGAGCCGAGAGACCCAGTACTTC; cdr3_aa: CASSVSRETQYF
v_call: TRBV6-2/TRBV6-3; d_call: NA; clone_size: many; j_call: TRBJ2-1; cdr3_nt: TGTGCCAGCAGTCAACCTAGCGACCGGTTGTCCTACAATGAGCAGTTCTTC; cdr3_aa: CASSQPSDRLSYNEQFF
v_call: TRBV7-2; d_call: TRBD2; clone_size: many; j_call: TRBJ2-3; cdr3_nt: TGTGCCAGCAGCTTAACTCCGGGACTAGCGGGGGGGCCAGCAGATACGCAGTATTTT; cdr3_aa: CASSLTPGLAGGPADTQYF
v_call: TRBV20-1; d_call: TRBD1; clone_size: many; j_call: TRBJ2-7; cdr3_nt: TGCAGTGCTTCGGGACAGGCCAAAGGAGGGTACGAGCAGTACTTC; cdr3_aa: CSASGQAKGGYEQYF
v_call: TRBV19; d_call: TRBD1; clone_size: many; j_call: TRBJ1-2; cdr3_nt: TGTGCCACCCCGACAGGGTCTGGCTACACCTTC; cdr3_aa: CATPTGSGYTF
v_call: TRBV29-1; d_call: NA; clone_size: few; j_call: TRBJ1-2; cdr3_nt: TGCAGCGTTGAGGCGAGGGATGGCTACACCTTC; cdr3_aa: CSVEARDGYTF
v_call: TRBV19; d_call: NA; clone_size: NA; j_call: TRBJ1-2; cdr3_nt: TGTGCCAGTAGTATAGTGGGACGGAACGCCAACTATGGCTACACCTTC; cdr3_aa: CASSIVGRNANYGYTF
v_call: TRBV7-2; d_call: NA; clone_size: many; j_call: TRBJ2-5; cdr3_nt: TGTGCCAGCAGCTTGGGGGAAGCGGAGACCCAGTACTTC; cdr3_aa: CASSLGEAETQYF
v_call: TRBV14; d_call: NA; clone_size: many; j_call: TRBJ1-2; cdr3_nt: TGTGCCAGCAGCCAAAGGCCCGGAGGCAGGGATAACTATGGCTACACCTTC; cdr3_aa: CASSQRPGGRDNYGYTF
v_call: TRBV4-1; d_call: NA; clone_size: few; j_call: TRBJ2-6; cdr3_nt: TGCGCCAGCAGCCAAGATAAGGGGTCCTCTGGGGCCAACGTCCTGACTTTC; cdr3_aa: CASSQDKGSSGANVLTF
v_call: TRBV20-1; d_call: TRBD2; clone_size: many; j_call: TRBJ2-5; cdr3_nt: TGCAGTGCTAGCCCGGCTAGCGGGGGCCCAGAGACCCAGTACTTC; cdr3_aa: CSASPASGGPETQYF
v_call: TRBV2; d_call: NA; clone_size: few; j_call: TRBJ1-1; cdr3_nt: TGTGCCAGCGGTCGAGCCCTTTCGAACACTGAAGCTTTCTTT; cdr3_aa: CASGRALSNTEAFF
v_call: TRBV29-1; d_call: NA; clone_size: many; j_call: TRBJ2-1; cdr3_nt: TGCAGCGTTGTCGGGGCCTCCTACAATGAGCAGTTCTTC; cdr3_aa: CSVVGASYNEQFF
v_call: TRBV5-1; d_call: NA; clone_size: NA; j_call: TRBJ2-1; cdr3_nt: TGCGCCAGCAGCTTGCGCCAGGCGACGAACAATGAGCAGTTCTTC; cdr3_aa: CASSLRQATNNEQFF
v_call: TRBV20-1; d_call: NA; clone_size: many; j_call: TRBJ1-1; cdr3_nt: TGCAGTGCTACCCCCCGGGTGAACACTGAAGCTTTCTTT; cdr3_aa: CSATPRVNTEAFF
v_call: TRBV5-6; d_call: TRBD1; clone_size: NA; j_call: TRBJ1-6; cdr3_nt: TGTGCCAGCAGCTTAACGGACAGGGCCAATTCACCCCTCCACTTT; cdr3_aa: CASSLTDRANSPLHF
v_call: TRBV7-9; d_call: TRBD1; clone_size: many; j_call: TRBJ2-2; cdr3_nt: TGTGCCAGCAGCCCGACAGGGTCCCCCGGGGAGCTGTTTTTT; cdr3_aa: CASSPTGSPGELFF
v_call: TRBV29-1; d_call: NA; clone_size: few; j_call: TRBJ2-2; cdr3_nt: TGCAGCGTTGGTTATGACCAACCCACCGGGGAGCTGTTTTTT; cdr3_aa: CSVGYDQPTGELFF
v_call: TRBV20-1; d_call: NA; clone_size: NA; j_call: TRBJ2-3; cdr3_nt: TGCAGTGCTAGAGGTCATCTAGTAACAGATACGCAGTATTTT; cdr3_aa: CSARGHLVTDTQYF
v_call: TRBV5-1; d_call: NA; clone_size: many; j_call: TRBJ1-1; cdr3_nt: TGCGCCAGCAGCTTGGATTTTTCCGGCAGGGATCGAACTGAAGCTTTCTTT; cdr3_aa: CASSLDFSGRDRTEAFF
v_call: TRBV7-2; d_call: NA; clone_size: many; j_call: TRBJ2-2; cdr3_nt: TGTGCCACCGCCCCAGGGGGGGGGGCAGGAACCGGGGAGCTGTTTTTT; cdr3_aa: CATAPGGGAGTGELFF
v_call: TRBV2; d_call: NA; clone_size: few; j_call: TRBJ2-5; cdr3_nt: TGTGCCAGCAGTGAGATAGTGACAAAAGAGACCCAGTACTTC; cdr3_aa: CASSEIVTKETQYF
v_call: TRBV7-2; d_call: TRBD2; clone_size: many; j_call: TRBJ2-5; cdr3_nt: TGTGCCAGCAGCCGACTAGCGGGGGCAACGTACCAAGAGACCCAGTACTTC; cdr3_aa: CASSRLAGATYQETQYF
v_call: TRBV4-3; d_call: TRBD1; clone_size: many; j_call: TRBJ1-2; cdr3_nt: TGCGCCAGCAGCCAAATGGACAGGGGGACTGCTGGCTACACCTTC; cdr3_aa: CASSQMDRGTAGYTF
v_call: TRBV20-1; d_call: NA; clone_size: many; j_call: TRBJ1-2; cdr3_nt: TGCAGTGCCCGCACAGGGTGGAACTATGGCTACACCTTC; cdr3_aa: CSARTGWNYGYTF
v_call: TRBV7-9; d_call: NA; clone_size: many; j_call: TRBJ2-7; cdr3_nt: TGTGCCAGCAGTGGAGGTCCCGAGCAGTACTTC; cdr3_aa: CASSGGPEQYF
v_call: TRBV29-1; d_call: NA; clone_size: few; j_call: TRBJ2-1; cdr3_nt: TGCAGCGGTACAGGGTCCAGCTCCTACAATGAGCAGTTCTTC; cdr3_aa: CSGTGSSSYNEQFF
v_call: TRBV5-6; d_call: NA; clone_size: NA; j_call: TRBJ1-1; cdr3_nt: TGTGCCAGCAGCTTGGGGGCGCGCACTGAAGCTTTCTTT; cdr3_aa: CASSLGARTEAFF